Each of the 2 T cell receptor beta chains below was sequenced from the same sample in a study of vaccination effects on CD4 cells after COVID-19. CD4+ T cells were isolated after around 10 days of culture. These TCRs' antigens remain unknown. The data were produced by immunoSEQ multiplex PCR, yet TCRdb's version contains in-frame clones alone and is incomplete. The sample holds approximately 50,000 clones; around 76% are singletons and the top ten take around 11%. The sequences come from CD4+ T cells from PBMCs cultured without peptide, collected before COVID-19 vaccination. These receptors came from a human donor who had a prior SARS-CoV-2 infection.

This clone was seen a few times. The chain has TRBV5-1 and TRBJ2-2, with TRBD1 matching over 10 bases. CDR3 length: 15 residues. V lost 4 bases, J lost 1 base, and 1 base stayed unmatched. Germline values: CDR1 SGHRS, CDR2 YFSETQ. This CDR3 is CASSRDRGNTGELFF. CDR3 coding DNA: TGCGCCAGCAGCCGGGACAGGGGGAACACCGGGGAGCTGTTTTTT. Supplemented by reference TRBV5-1 and TRBJ2-2, the full variable domain reads KAGVTQTPRYLIKTRGQQVTLSCSPISGHRSVSWYQQTPGQGLQFLFEYFSETQRNKGNFPGRFSGRQFSNSRSEMNVSTLELGDSALYLCASSRDRGNTGELFFGEGSRLTVL.

Only a few counts were recorded for this clone. Mismatch with germline at one junction end may stem from a read error. CDR3 in DNA: TGTGCCAGCGGTGAATATGGCTACACCTTC. Translated: CASGEYGYTF. The chain links TRBV2 to TRBJ1-2; D call uncertain. Per germline, CDR1 SNHLY and CDR2 FYNNEI. The CDR3 consists of 10 residues. Complete variable domain (other parts from reference TRBV2 and TRBJ1-2): EPEVTQTPSHQVTQMGQEVILRCVPISNHLYFYWYRQILGQKVEFLVSFYNNEISEKSEIFDDQFSVERPDGSNFTLKIRSTKLEDSAMYFCASGEYGYTFGSGTRLTVV.